This is a list of T cell receptor beta chains from one sample in a study of identical twins. TCRdb independently ran MiXCR on the 5' RACE reads; one entry per CDR3 protein. The top ten hold 13% to 15% of the sample, which has some 250,000 distinct CDR3 sequences, under 8.5% seen once. These data are also associated with another study on T cells expressing NK-cell markers.

Sequencing input: CD8+ T cells sorted from blood. Receptors originate from a woman between 18 and 29 years old in good health. Each CDR3 is given with its conserved first and last residue. Fields, in order: D gene, J gene, clone size, V gene, CDR3 DNA, CDR3 protein. The D gene is left open where the match is weak. Clone sizes are given selectively: once, few, many, or a class where the clone is expanded.

TRBD1 TRBJ1-5 NA TRBV7-8 TGTGCCAGCAGCCGGGACAGGGGGAGTTTTCAGCCCCAGCATTTT CASSRDRGSFQPQHF
TRBD2 TRBJ2-3 NA TRBV11-1 TGTGCCAGCAGCTTCGACTCGCCTATAAGCGGGATTGGCACAGATACGCAGTATTTT CASSFDSPISGIGTDTQYF
NA TRBJ1-6 NA TRBV7-8 TGTGCCAGCAGCTTGCGCAGCTCCTATAATTCACCCCTCCACTTT CASSLRSSYNSPLHF
NA TRBJ2-2 NA TRBV27 TGTGCCAGCAGTGCCGGGATCAACACCGGGGAGCTGTTTTTT CASSAGINTGELFF
NA TRBJ2-1 many TRBV7-9 TGTGCCAGCAGTTTAACGACCGACCTTGAGCAGTTCTTC CASSLTTDLEQFF
NA TRBJ1-2 few TRBV25-1 TGTGCCAGCAGTGATAACGACGGGAACTATGGCTACACCTTC CASSDNDGNYGYTF
NA TRBJ2-7 NA TRBV20-1 TGCAGTGCTAGTGAGTCGAACTCCTACGAGCAGTACTTC CSASESNSYEQYF
NA TRBJ2-1 few TRBV12-3/TRBV12-4 TGTGCCAGCAGTCCTCGGACAAAGGAAAAGGAAGGTGAGCAGTTCTTC CASSPRTKEKEGEQFF
TRBD2 TRBJ2-1 NA TRBV14 TGTGCCAGCAGCCAATATAGAGCGGGAGGTGGCAATGAGCAGTTCTTC CASSQYRAGGGNEQFF
TRBD1 TRBJ2-1 NA TRBV5-5 TGTGCCAGCACTATAGGGACAGGGGGGGTTTCGCAGTTCTTC CASTIGTGGVSQFF
TRBD1 TRBJ2-2 many TRBV9 TGTGCCAGCAGCGACCCTGGACAGGGTTTCGTTGGCGGGGAGCTGTTTTTT CASSDPGQGFVGGELFF
TRBD2 TRBJ2-7 NA TRBV14 TGTGCCAGCAGCCAAGTGCAGGGAGGGCCGGGAGAGCAGTACTTC CASSQVQGGPGEQYF
NA TRBJ2-7 many TRBV29-1 TGCAGCGTTGAAGATCTTCACTACGAGCAGTACTTC CSVEDLHYEQYF
NA TRBJ2-3 few TRBV27 TGTGCCAGCAGTTTTTCGGGTCCCCCCCGCACAGATACGCAGTATTTT CASSFSGPPRTDTQYF
NA TRBJ2-1 few TRBV12-5 TGTGCTAGTGGATGGGAGGGGGCGCAATCGGGGTTCTTC CASGWEGAQSGFF
TRBD2 TRBJ2-1 NA TRBV20-1 TGCAGTGCTAGAGCTCCCAGGACTAGCGGGAGGGTAGGAGAGCAGTTCTTC CSARAPRTSGRVGEQFF
NA TRBJ2-7 NA TRBV9 TGTGCCAGCAGCCCGGGTTCTATCGAGCAGTACTTC CASSPGSIEQYF
NA TRBJ2-1 few TRBV29-1 TGCAGCGTTGAGGCGGGGATCTCCTACAATGAGCAGTTCTTC CSVEAGISYNEQFF
NA TRBJ1-3 few TRBV20-1 TGCAGTGCTAGAGATCCCGCGCAACTCTCTGGAAACACCATATATTTT CSARDPAQLSGNTIYF
NA TRBJ2-1 NA TRBV5-6 TGTGCCAGCAGCGGGACCCAAAATGAGCAGTTCTTC CASSGTQNEQFF